The 19 T cell receptor beta chains in this list originate from one sample, sequenced in a study of chemoradiotherapy in HPV16-positive cancers. Clones were sequenced by immunoSEQ multiplex PCR, and TCRdb holds only the in-frame ones, with some missing. The sample yields under 5,000 clones, more than 60% seen once. This specimen was collected from a patient who underwent chemoradiotherapy. Receptor source: a human donor with HPV-associated anogenital cancer.

The chain recombines TRBV6-1 with TRBJ2-2; a possible D gene is TRBD1 (6 bases). Germline V gives CDR1 MNHNS, CDR2 SASEGT. The CDR3 covers 15 residues. The V gene lost 6 bases and the J gene lost 4 bases, with 15 bases spanning the gap. CDR3 region: CASSALTGLTGELFF. CDR3 nucleotides: TGTGCCAGCAGCGCCTTGACAGGCCTCACCGGGGAGCTGTTTTTT.

The genes are TRBV19 and TRBJ2-1; D might be TRBD2 (6 bases). With 5 bases removed from V and 7 bases from J, the gap between germline ends came to 18 bases. The CDR3 extends over 15 amino acids. Germline V lookup: CDR1 LNHDA, CDR2 SQIVND (reference sequence). CDR3 amino acids: CASSPQRLGGNEQFF. In DNA form, the CDR3 reads TGTGCCAGTAGTCCGCAGCGACTAGGCGGGAATGAGCAGTTCTTC.

V is TRBV5-6 and J is TRBJ2-2; D is uncertain. Trimming stripped 2 bases from V and 7 bases from J, with 12 bases between. This CDR3 spans 14 amino acids. Per the germline V gene, CDR1 is SGHDT and CDR2 is YYEEEE. As DNA, the CDR3 is TGTGCCAGCAGCTTCTTGTCCTGGGGCGGGGAGCTGTTTTTT. It translates to CASSFLSWGGELFF.

This clone was seen a single time. This CDR3 is also generated by other DNA sequences in the sample. V and J are TRBV5-6 and TRBJ2-7; the match to TRBD1 covers 7 bases. This CDR3 has 14 residues. V was clipped by 0 bases and J by 2 bases; unmatched bases: 2. Germline V gene sequence: CDR1 SGHDT, CDR2 YYEEEE. CDR3 in amino acids: CASSLGTGPYEQYF. The CDR3 nucleotides read TGTGCCAGCAGCTTGGGGACAGGCCCCTACGAGCAGTACTTC.

The gene calls are TRBV28 and TRBJ1-5, with 7 bases that match TRBD1. CDR1 is MDHEN and CDR2 is SYDVKM in the germline V gene. Trimming cost V 4 bases and J 7 bases; bases outside gene matches: 10. CDR3 length: 15 amino acids. Here the CDR3 reads CASSYSRQGGQPQHF. The CDR3 bases are TGTGCCAGCAGTTATTCTCGACAGGGCGGCCAGCCCCAGCATTTT.

A single count supports this clone. This chain uses TRBV4-3 with TRBJ2-4; no reliable D call. Germline V CDR1 and CDR2: LGHNA, YSLEER. CDR3 length equals 13 residues. V lost 0 bases to trimming and J lost 4 bases, with 4 bases between them. CDR3 nucleotides: TGCGCCAGCAGCCAAGATCAGAAAAACATTCAGTACTTC. It is translated as CASSQDQKNIQYF.

The chain recombines TRBV7-2 with TRBJ2-3; TRBD2 aligns across 7 bases. The trim removed 0 bases at V and 0 bases at J, leaving 0 bases unmatched. Germline CDR1 is SGHTA and CDR2 is FQGNSA. The CDR3 runs to 15 residues. CDR3 loop: CASSLAAGSTDTQYF. The DNA of the CDR3 is TGTGCCAGCAGCTTAGCAGCGGGGAGCACAGATACGCAGTATTTT.

This sequence joins TRBV6-1 and TRBJ1-5; 10 nucleotides match TRBD1. From germline, CDR1 is MNHNS and CDR2 SASEGT. The CDR3 spans 14 residues. Losses at the gene ends were 6 bases for V and 11 bases for J; bases not matched to a gene: 10. CDR3 nucleotide sequence: TGTGCCAGCAGCGACAGGGGGCCGGCAAGCACCCAGCATTTT. Translated: CASSDRGPASTQHF.

The chain is built from TRBV7-6 and TRBJ2-7, with 9 bases aligning to TRBD1. The CDR3 is 15 residues long. V trimming: 3 bases; J trimming: 2 bases; junction bases outside the gene matches: 5. The germline gives CDR1 SGHVS, CDR2 FNYEAQ. The CDR3 spells CASSFGQGSTYEQYF. The DNA for the CDR3 is TGTGCCAGCAGCTTTGGACAGGGGAGTACCTACGAGCAGTACTTC. Variable domain in full (rest from reference TRBV7-6 and TRBJ2-7): GAGVSQSPRYKVTKRGQDVALRCDPISGHVSLYWYRQALGQGPEFLTYFNYEAQQDKSGLPNDRFSAERPEGSISTLTIQRTEQRDSAMYRCASSFGQGSTYEQYFGPGTRLTVT.

This clone is a singleton in its sample. The chain recombines TRBV28 with TRBJ1-1; D is possibly TRBD1 (5 bases). This CDR3 has 15 residues. The ends were cut back, 1 base at V and 4 bases at J, with 13 bases in the middle. The V gene's germline CDR1 is MDHEN and CDR2 SYDVKM. CDR3 in amino acids: CASSLSDQGGTEAFF. CDR3 nucleotide sequence: TGTGCCAGCAGTTTATCCGATCAGGGAGGCACTGAAGCTTTCTTT.

The chain has TRBV27 and TRBJ2-7, with a weak D call TRBD2 (6 bases). The germline V and J ends were trimmed by 1 base and 6 bases, with 7 bases remaining between them. The CDR3 totals 12 residues. Germline V gene sequence: CDR1 MNHEY, CDR2 SMNVEV (reference sequence). The CDR3 sequence is CASSLFGGEQYF. CDR3 in DNA: TGTGCCAGCAGTTTATTCGGGGGCGAGCAGTACTTC.

The chain links TRBV29-1 to TRBJ1-2; D uncertain. This CDR3 contains 13 residues. The germline gives CDR1 SQVTM, CDR2 ANQGSEA. The germline V and J ends were trimmed by 4 bases and 6 bases, with 15 bases remaining between them. The CDR3 spells CSVGVSTGNGYTF. The CDR3 DNA sequence: TGCAGCGTTGGAGTCTCCACTGGCAATGGCTACACCTTC.

In its sample, this clone was seen a few times. The V gene is TRBV9, the J gene TRBJ2-3, with unresolved D. V gave up 1 base and J gave up 0 bases, with 6 bases separating them. The CDR3 consists of 14 residues. The germline CDR1 and CDR2 sequences are SGDLS and YYNGEE. CDR3 amino acids: CASSVTISTDTQYF. CDR3 DNA: TGTGCCAGCAGCGTAACCATTAGCACAGATACGCAGTATTTT.

The chain uses TRBV6-1 and TRBJ1-6; D unresolved. V lost 1 base and J 10 bases, leaving 8 bases between the germline ends. The CDR3 extends over 13 amino acids. Germline V gives CDR1 MNHNS, CDR2 SASEGT. The CDR3: CASSEGAESPLHF. DNA for the CDR3: TGTGCCAGCAGTGAAGGGGCAGAGTCACCCCTCCACTTT.

V is TRBV7-6 and J is TRBJ1-1; D is ambiguous. The CDR3 has 13 amino acids. Trimming cost V 5 bases and J 3 bases, with 10 bases left between them. The germline V gene has CDR1 SGHVS and CDR2 FNYEAQ. DNA for the CDR3: TGTGCCAGCAGCCAGAAAGGGTACACTGAAGCTTTCTTT. The encoded protein is CASSQKGYTEAFF.

V gene TRBV28 combines with J gene TRBJ2-3; TRBD1 matches 8 bases. Germline trimming cut 3 bases from V and 5 bases from J; bases unmatched to any gene: 7. Germline CDR1 MDHEN, CDR2 SYDVKM. The CDR3 has 15 amino acids. CDR3: CASSLGARGLDTQYF. The CDR3, as DNA: TGTGCCAGCAGTTTGGGGGCCAGGGGGCTAGATACGCAGTATTTT.

The rearrangement links TRBV5-1 to TRBJ2-1; D uncertain. Deletions cut 3 bases from V and 0 bases from J, with 13 bases between. Germline assignment: CDR1 SGHRS and CDR2 YFSETQ. The length of the CDR3 is 16 residues. CDR3 bases: TGCGCCAGCAGCTCGTCTGGATCCTACTCCTACAATGAGCAGTTCTTC. Its protein is CASSSSGSYSYNEQFF.

V is TRBV19 and J is TRBJ2-7; 9 nucleotides agree with TRBD1. Trimming took 9 bases from V and 7 from J; bases not matched to a gene: 10. The CDR3 runs to 13 residues. Germline V gene lookup returns CDR1 LNHDA and CDR2 SQIVND (reference sequence). The CDR3 region is CASQDRGYREQYF. In DNA form, the CDR3 reads TGTGCCAGCCAGGACAGGGGATATCGGGAGCAGTACTTC.

This clone was counted a few times. The CDR3 loop is CASSFQGYSNQPQHF. For the CDR3, the DNA is TGTGCCAGCAGCTTTCAGGGGTATAGCAATCAGCCCCAGCATTTT. The chain has TRBV5-8 and TRBJ1-5, with D possibly matching TRBD1 (6 bases). There are 15 residues in the CDR3. Germline CDR1 reads SGHTS; CDR2 reads YDEGEE. Trimming shortened V by 2 bases and J by 0 bases, and 9 bases separated the two germline ends.